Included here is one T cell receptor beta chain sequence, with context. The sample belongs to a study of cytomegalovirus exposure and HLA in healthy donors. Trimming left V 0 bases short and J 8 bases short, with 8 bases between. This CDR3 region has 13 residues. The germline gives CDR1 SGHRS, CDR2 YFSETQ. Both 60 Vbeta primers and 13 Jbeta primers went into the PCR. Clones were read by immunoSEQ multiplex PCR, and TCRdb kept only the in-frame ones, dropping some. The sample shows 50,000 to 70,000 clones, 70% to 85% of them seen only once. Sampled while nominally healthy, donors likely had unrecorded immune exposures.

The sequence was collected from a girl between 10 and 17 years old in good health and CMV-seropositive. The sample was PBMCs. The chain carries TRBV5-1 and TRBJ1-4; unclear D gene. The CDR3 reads CASSLDRGEKLFF. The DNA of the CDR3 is TGCGCCAGCAGCTTGGACAGAGGGGAAAAACTGTTTTTT.